These 17 T cell receptor beta chains share one sample of origin, sequenced in a study of blood T cell repertoires in COVID-19 (TCRdb year 2020). The library was generated by the immunoSEQ multiplex PCR assay. This is the immuneACCESS table as TCRdb keeps it, with only in-frame sequences that have V and J called. A part of the clones is gone; compared with another copy, unresolved V genes explain less than half, and the rest is unexplained. The sample records roughly 160,000 clones, 80% to 90% of which are singletons. Under 3.5% of the sample is held by the ten biggest clonotypes. The sequencing sample was made of peripheral blood. The receptors here all came from a woman older than 75 with COVID-19, enrolled during active disease.

The chain combines TRBV12-3 or TRBV12-4 with TRBJ2-5; no clear D. This CDR3 has 12 amino acids. V lost 5 bases and J 4 bases, leaving 8 bases between the germline ends. The CDR3 protein is CASSPSGETQYF. DNA of the CDR3: TGTGCCAGCAGTCCCTCGGGAGAGACCCAGTACTTC.

CDR3 DNA sequence: TGCAGCGTTGAAAGGGCTAGCGGGGGCCTAAAGGAGTCCTACAATGAGCAGTTCTTC. Translating gives CSVERASGGLKESYNEQFF. V and J are TRBV29-1 and TRBJ2-1, with 10 nucleotides matching TRBD2. The ends lost 2 bases at V and 1 base at J; junction bases unmatched: 14. This CDR3 is built from 19 residues. Germline V gene data show CDR1 as SQVTM and CDR2 as ANQGSEA.

This sequence joins TRBV19 and TRBJ2-1, with D perhaps matching TRBD2 (6 bases). Trimming pared 6 bases from V and 6 bases from J, leaving 21 bases between. Germline V gene lookup returns CDR1 LNHDA and CDR2 SQIVND (reference sequence). The CDR3 has 16 residues. CDR3 sequence: CASSQTRRLVGNEQFF. The CDR3 DNA is TGTGCCAGTAGCCAGACTCGGCGACTAGTCGGCAATGAGCAGTTCTTC.

CDR3 region: CAWILRYGYTF. DNA of the CDR3: TGTGCCTGGATTTTGAGGTATGGCTACACCTTC. V usage is TRBV30 and J usage is TRBJ1-2, with no clear D. CDR1 and CDR2 (germline): GTSNPN, SVGIG (reference sequence). CDR3 length equals 11 residues. V gave up 4 bases and J gave up 5 bases, with 8 bases separating them.

The V and J genes are TRBV11-1 and TRBJ2-1; TRBD2 agrees at 11 bases. With V trimmed by 2 bases and J by 7 bases, 7 bases remained unmatched. CDR1 and CDR2 (germline): SGHAT, FQDESV (reference sequence). This CDR3 is built from 16 residues. The CDR3 reads CASSLRASGGTNEQFF. Written as DNA, the CDR3 is TGTGCCAGCAGCTTAAGGGCTAGCGGGGGGACGAATGAGCAGTTCTTC.

The chain has TRBV10-3 and TRBJ2-1; D gene ambiguous. This CDR3 is 15 amino acids long. Germline CDR1 and CDR2: ENHRY and SYGVKD. Trimming shortened V by 4 bases and J by 0 bases, and 10 bases separated the two germline ends. CDR3 coding DNA: TGTGCCATCAGTGGACACGAAACCTCCTACAATGAGCAGTTCTTC. Its translation is CAISGHETSYNEQFF.

V gene TRBV18 combines with J gene TRBJ1-1; unclear D gene. V lost 3 bases, J lost 1 base, and 6 bases lay in between. CDR3 length: 13 residues. CDR1 is KGHSH and CDR2 is LQKENI in the germline V gene. This CDR3 is CASSPGGNTEAFF. CDR3 sequence (DNA): TGTGCCAGCTCACCGGGAGGGAACACTGAAGCTTTCTTT.

The chain joins TRBV19 to TRBJ1-2, with no clear D. Germline CDR1 LNHDA, CDR2 SQIVND (reference sequence). The CDR3 totals 15 residues. Trimming left V 1 base short and J 3 bases short, with 12 bases between. CDR3 residues: CASSIGGSDDYGYTF. In DNA form, the CDR3 reads TGTGCCAGTAGTATAGGCGGCAGCGACGACTATGGCTACACCTTC. The variable domain in full, completed from reference TRBV19 and TRBJ1-2, reads DGGITQSPKYLFRKEGQNVTLSCEQNLNHDAMYWYRQDPGQGLRLIYYSQIVNDFQKGDIAEGYSVSREKKESFPLTVTSAQKNPTAFYLCASSIGGSDDYGYTFGSGTRLTVV.

The V call is TRBV29-1, the J call TRBJ2-7; TRBD2 might be the D (6 bases). Germline V lookup: CDR1 SQVTM, CDR2 ANQGSEA. The V gene lost 2 bases and the J gene lost 7 bases, with 12 bases spanning the gap. The CDR3 length is 12 residues. The CDR3 loop reads CSVESGLREQYF. CDR3 DNA: TGCAGCGTTGAATCGGGACTCAGGGAGCAGTACTTC.

This clone appeared a few times. The chain employs TRBV11-1 and TRBJ1-1; D may be TRBD1 (5 bases). Germline V gives CDR1 SGHAT, CDR2 FQDESV (reference sequence). V was pared by 4 bases and J by 1 base, with 13 bases between. The CDR3 sequence is 15 residues long. The CDR3 DNA sequence: TGTGCCAGCAGCTCCATTCAAGACAGGAACACTGAAGCTTTCTTT. Its protein is CASSSIQDRNTEAFF.

This clone has just a few counts. The chain uses TRBV19 and TRBJ2-5, with D tentatively TRBD1 (6 bases). CDR1 and CDR2 from the germline V gene are LNHDA and SQIVND (reference sequence). V gave up 5 bases and J gave up 7 bases, with 14 bases separating them. CDR3 size: 13 residues. The CDR3 loop reads CASSLQGSGTQYF. The CDR3 DNA sequence: TGTGCCAGTAGTTTGCAGGGGTCTGGGACCCAGTACTTC. The whole variable domain, filled in from reference TRBV19 and TRBJ2-5, reads DGGITQSPKYLFRKEGQNVTLSCEQNLNHDAMYWYRQDPGQGLRLIYYSQIVNDFQKGDIAEGYSVSREKKESFPLTVTSAQKNPTAFYLCASSLQGSGTQYFGPGTRLLVL.

CDR3 bases: TGTGCCAGCAGCAATTCCCCCCTATTAGCGGGAGGGTCAGATACGCAGTATTTT. Translation gives CASSNSPLLAGGSDTQYF. This rearrangement joins TRBV7-6 to TRBJ2-3; TRBD2 agrees at 11 bases. The trim removed 5 bases at V and 4 bases at J, leaving 14 bases unmatched. This CDR3 is 18 amino acids long. Germline values: CDR1 SGHVS, CDR2 FNYEAQ.

The chain recombines TRBV20-1 with TRBJ2-7, with 7 bases identical to TRBD2. V gave up 3 bases and J gave up 1 base; unmatched junction bases: 6. CDR1 and CDR2 (germline): DFQATT, SNEGSKA (reference sequence). The CDR3 runs 14 residues. CDR3 in amino acids: CSASLAGVSYEQYF. The DNA of the CDR3 is TGCAGTGCTAGTCTCGCGGGAGTGTCCTACGAGCAGTACTTC.

CDR3 region: CASRPPSGGGEQFF. The CDR3 nucleotides read TGTGCCAGCAGGCCCCCTAGCGGGGGCGGTGAGCAGTTCTTC. The chain couples TRBV7-9 to TRBJ2-1; 10 bases agree with TRBD2. Trimming cost V 6 bases and J 9 bases; bases outside gene matches: 8. Germline loops: CDR1 SEHNR, CDR2 FQNEAQ (reference sequence). The CDR3 covers 14 residues.

The chain joins TRBV7-8 to TRBJ1-2, with D unclear. The CDR3 consists of 15 residues. Looked up from germline, CDR1 is SGHVS and CDR2 is FQNEAQ. V dropped 5 bases and J dropped 3 bases, with 16 bases sitting between them. CDR3 protein: CASSQRGRDDYGYTF. CDR3 coding DNA: TGTGCCAGCAGCCAGAGAGGTAGAGATGACTATGGCTACACCTTC.

The J gene is TRBJ2-1, the V gene TRBV6-5, with D perhaps TRBD1 (6 bases). Per the germline V gene, CDR1 is MNHEY and CDR2 is SVGAGI. CDR3 length equals 13 residues. Trimming took off 5 bases at V and 4 bases at J, with 9 bases between the two ends. The CDR3 sequence is CASSTGSYNEQFF. In DNA form, the CDR3 reads TGTGCCAGCAGTACAGGGTCGTACAATGAGCAGTTCTTC.

This chain connects TRBV28 to TRBJ1-5; unclear D gene. Germline CDR1 reads MDHEN; CDR2 reads SYDVKM. V was cut by 5 bases and J by 0 bases, with 17 bases left in between. The CDR3 length is 17 residues. The CDR3 is CASSPSPVGISNQPQHF. For the CDR3, the DNA is TGTGCCAGCAGTCCCTCCCCTGTGGGCATTAGCAATCAGCCCCAGCATTTT.